This T cell receptor (beta chain) was observed in a study of CD8 T cells in ankylosing spondylitis. Study outcomes and limitations: Blood from ankylosing spondylitis patients appeared to carry a characteristic roughly 8-variant TCR beta motif.

MiXCR, run by TCRdb on the 5' RACE reads, gives a single entry per CDR3 protein. The top ten clones hold about 0.5% of a sample with 750,000 to 850,000 distinct CDR3 sequences, roughly 12% of them seen once. Note on this clonotype: Its target is unknown.

Germline V gene lookup returns CDR1 SGHTA and CDR2 FQGNSA. CDR3 length: 12 residues. The V gene lost 4 bases and the J gene lost 7 bases, with 7 bases spanning the gap. This receptor was identified in a male donor with ankylosing spondylitis. The sample was blood, either unsorted or a sorted T cell fraction (not recorded which). The chain links TRBV7-2 to TRBJ2-2; D unresolved. The CDR3 nucleotides are TGTGCCAGCAGCTCAGCACACGGGGAGCTGTTTTTT. This encodes CASSSAHGELFF.